These T cell receptor beta chains were read from a single sample in a study of glioma-infiltrating T cells. MiXCR, run by TCRdb on the multiplex PCR reads, gives a single entry per CDR3 protein. The data show about 210,000 distinct CDR3 sequences, around 30% seen once. Material: glioma tissue, nonneoplastic brain tissue, or PBMCs (not recorded which). The receptors stem from a human donor with low-grade glioma or glioblastoma, undergoing nonglioma brain surgery, or in good health (not recorded which). Both conserved end residues are part of each CDR3. The order of the fields is clone size, V gene, J gene, CDR3 protein. Where a row states a size, it is once, few, many or the class of an expanded clone; other rows omit it.

>many|TRBV7-9|TRBJ1-1
CASSWNRGPWAEAFF
>few|TRBV7-7|TRBJ2-3
CASSLADGSTDTQYF
>.|TRBV5-4|TRBJ1-3
CASSHVQGGNTIYF
>.|TRBV3-1|TRBJ1-5
CASSQDQQVQPQHF
>.|TRBV4-3|TRBJ2-1
CASSPGTSSYNEQFF
>many|TRBV25-1|TRBJ1-5
CASSEHGQKQPQHF
>.|TRBV6-9|TRBJ1-2
CASSYSNYSYTF
>many|TRBV19|TRBJ2-5
CASSIGGETQYF
>few|TRBV29-1|TRBJ1-1
CSVEEIAAFF
>many|TRBV6-6|TRBJ2-7
CASSYSGPSYEQYF
>many|TRBV7-2|TRBJ2-3
CASSPFGEGDTDTQYF
>.|TRBV3-1|TRBJ1-1
CASSGRGGDTKAFF
>many|TRBV7-8|TRBJ2-5
CASSVTGSLRETQYF
>many|TRBV20-1|TRBJ1-1
CSATAAGWDTEAFF
>many|TRBV15|TRBJ2-5
CATSRDGGRFETQYF
>.|TRBV6-8|TRBJ2-1
CASGRSSYEQFF
>many|TRBV28|TRBJ1-5
CASSLEGFSNQPQHF
>few|TRBV19|TRBJ2-6
CASSRRSWNSGANVLTF
>many|TRBV7-2|TRBJ2-6
CASTLTSSGANVLTF
>.|TRBV20-1|TRBJ2-1
CSARDHVGEQFF
>few|TRBV11-2|TRBJ2-7
CASSLIGTSFIEQYF
>few|TRBV19|TRBJ2-1
CASSPWDALGAYNEQFF
>many|TRBV7-2|TRBJ1-1
CASSPRGAGTEAFF
>few|TRBV4-1|TRBJ2-7
CASSHEQGGLGEQYF
>many|TRBV20-1|TRBJ2-1
CSASWENEQFF
>many|TRBV6-1|TRBJ1-2
CASTPTGNYGYTF
>many|TRBV28|TRBJ1-5
CASRSGVNQPQHF